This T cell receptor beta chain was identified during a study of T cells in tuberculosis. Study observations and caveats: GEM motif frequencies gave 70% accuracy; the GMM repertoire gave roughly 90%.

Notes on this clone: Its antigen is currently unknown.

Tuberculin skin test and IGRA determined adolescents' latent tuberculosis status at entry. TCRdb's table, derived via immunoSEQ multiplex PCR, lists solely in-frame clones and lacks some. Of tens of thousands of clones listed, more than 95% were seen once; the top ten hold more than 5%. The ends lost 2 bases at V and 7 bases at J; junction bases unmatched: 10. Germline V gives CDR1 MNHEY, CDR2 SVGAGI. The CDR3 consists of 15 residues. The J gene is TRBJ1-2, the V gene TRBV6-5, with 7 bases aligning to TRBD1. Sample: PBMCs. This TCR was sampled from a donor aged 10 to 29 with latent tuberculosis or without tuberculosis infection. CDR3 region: CASSYSLQGKFGYTF. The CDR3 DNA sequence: TGTGCCAGCAGTTACAGCCTACAGGGGAAATTTGGCTACACCTTC.